Listed below are T cell receptor beta chains from one sample, sequenced in a study of blood T cells in healthy people across ages. From the 5' RACE reads, TCRdb called clonotypes with MiXCR, one entry per CDR3 protein. The table lists approximately 800,000 distinct CDR3 sequences, about half of them singletons, with around a sixth in the top ten. The sequenced material came from blood. These receptors all stem from a man aged 80 or over in good health. CDR3s include the opening cysteine and the closing phenylalanine or tryptophan. The D gene is left open where the match is weak. Only some rows state a clone size, as once, few, many or a class for expanded clones.

V	size	D	J	DNA	CDR3
TRBV5-1	-	-	TRBJ2-5	TGCGCCAGCAGCTTGGGAGCGGGACAGACGTACCAAGAGACCCAGTACTTC	CASSLGAGQTYQETQYF
TRBV7-2	-	-	TRBJ2-7	TGTGCCAGCAGCTGGACGGGAGTCTACGAGCAGTACTTC	CASSWTGVYEQYF
TRBV6-1	once	-	TRBJ2-1	TGTTCCAGCTCTGTGACATACTCCTACAATGAGCAGTTCTTC	CSSSVTYSYNEQFF
TRBV28	-	-	TRBJ2-1	TGTGCCAGCGATTCCTACTCCTACAATGAGCAGTTCTTC	CASDSYSYNEQFF
TRBV29-1	few	TRBD1	TRBJ1-2	TGCAGCGTAGACTATTACAGGGGGCCTGGTGGCTACACCTTC	CSVDYYRGPGGYTF
TRBV10-3	-	TRBD2	TRBJ2-7	TGTGCCATCAGTGAGTCTCTGGCTAGCGGGAGGGAAGAGCAGTACTTC	CAISESLASGREEQYF
TRBV11-2	-	TRBD2	TRBJ2-3	TGTGCCAGCAGCGTAGGGATGCGGGAGACAGATACGCAGTATTTT	CASSVGMRETDTQYF
TRBV12-3/TRBV12-4	many	-	TRBJ2-5	TGTGCCAGCAGTTTGGGAGGAGAGGAGACCCAGTACTTC	CASSLGGEETQYF
TRBV9	-	-	TRBJ2-5	TGTGCCAGCAGCGTAGTCCCCAGGCCCCAAGAGACCCAGTACTTC	CASSVVPRPQETQYF
TRBV6-2/TRBV6-3	few	TRBD1	TRBJ1-1	TGTGCCAGCACCTTGGGACAGATGAACACTGAAGCTTTCTTT	CASTLGQMNTEAFF
TRBV20-1	-	TRBD2	TRBJ2-3	TGCAGTGCTAGCGAGGGCGGGAGGTGGGATACGCAGTATTTT	CSASEGGRWDTQYF
TRBV5-1	-	-	TRBJ2-7	TGCGCCAGCAGCTTGGAGAGTGTTCGAGCCTCCTACAATGAGCAGTACTTC	CASSLESVRASYNEQYF
TRBV7-9	-	-	TRBJ2-5	TGTGCCAGCAGCCCGATAGCTGCGCAAGAGACCCAGTACTTC	CASSPIAAQETQYF
TRBV20-1	-	-	TRBJ2-5	TGCAGTGCCACTGGGGGGGGCAGGGAGACCCAGTACTTC	CSATGGGRETQYF
TRBV29-1	-	TRBD1	TRBJ2-1	TGCAGCGTTGCCCAGGACAGGGGGCCTTTGAGCTCCTACAATGAGCAGTTCTTC	CSVAQDRGPLSSYNEQFF
TRBV29-1	-	-	TRBJ1-4	TGCAGCGTCTCTAGGGACCGGGGTGAAAAACTGTTTTTT	CSVSRDRGEKLFF
TRBV12-3/TRBV12-4	-	-	TRBJ2-3	TGTGCCAGCATTTTTTCGGGGAGCACAGATACGCAGTATTTT	CASIFSGSTDTQYF
TRBV12-3/TRBV12-4	many	TRBD2	TRBJ2-1	TGTGCCAGCGGAAGACTAGCGGGAGGCGGGAATGAGCAGTTCTTC	CASGRLAGGGNEQFF
TRBV6-2/TRBV6-3	-	TRBD2	TRBJ2-7	TGTGCCAGCAATACAGCGGGGGCGACCTACGAGCAGTACTTC	CASNTAGATYEQYF
TRBV7-8	-	TRBD1	TRBJ2-7	TGTGCCAGCAGCTCCTTACAGGGGGCGGACCCAGAGCAGTACTTC	CASSSLQGADPEQYF
TRBV7-2	-	TRBD2	TRBJ2-3	TGTGCCAGCAGCAAAGGCGGGAGAGTCACAGATACGCAGTATTTT	CASSKGGRVTDTQYF
TRBV5-1	-	TRBD1	TRBJ2-7	TGCGCCAGCAGCTTGGAGGGGACCCGGGACAGGGTCTACGAGCAGTACTTC	CASSLEGTRDRVYEQYF
TRBV5-4	-	-	TRBJ2-7	TGTGCCAGCAGCTTGGCGGGGGATCGCGAGCAGTACTTC	CASSLAGDREQYF
TRBV12-3/TRBV12-4	-	-	TRBJ2-5	TGTGCCAGCAGTTTAGGGCAGGGTAGGGAGCGGTACTTC	CASSLGQGRERYF
TRBV7-2	-	TRBD2	TRBJ2-7	TGTGCCAGCAGCTTAGGACTAGCGGGAGGTGACAATGAGCAGTACTTC	CASSLGLAGGDNEQYF
TRBV7-9	few	TRBD1	TRBJ1-5	TGTGCCAGCAGCTTGACAGGGGGCGCGGGCAATCAGCCCCAGCATTTT	CASSLTGGAGNQPQHF
TRBV19	-	TRBD2	TRBJ2-1	TGTGCCACCAGGAGGGGGGGTAGCGGGAGCCGGGGCGAGCAGTTCTTC	CATRRGGSGSRGEQFF
TRBV30	-	-	TRBJ2-3	TGTGCCTGGAGTCCGACTAGGACCCCCGGCACAGAGACGCAGTATTTT	CAWSPTRTPGTETQYF
TRBV20-1	-	TRBD1	TRBJ2-5	TGCAGTGCTCTTACCAAAGGGACAGGGGGAGAGACCCAGTACTTC	CSALTKGTGGETQYF
TRBV28	-	-	TRBJ2-7	TGTGCCAGCAGTGTTGGGCAGAGCTCCTACGAGCAGTACTTC	CASSVGQSSYEQYF
TRBV5-1	few	TRBD2	TRBJ2-7	TGCGCCAGCAGCTTGGGGGCTAGCGGGAGTCTTCTCGAGCAGTACTTC	CASSLGASGSLLEQYF
TRBV6-2/TRBV6-3	many	-	TRBJ2-3	TGTGCCAGCAGAACTACGGGGACAGATACGCAGTATTTT	CASRTTGTDTQYF
TRBV12-3/TRBV12-4	few	-	TRBJ2-1	TGTGCCAGCAGCCCCGCGGCAGGGAGTCGGCAGATTGAGCAGTTCTTC	CASSPAAGSRQIEQFF
TRBV9	many	TRBD2	TRBJ2-2	TGTGCCAGCGACCCAGCGGGAGTGTCAGGGGAGCTGTTTTTT	CASDPAGVSGELFF